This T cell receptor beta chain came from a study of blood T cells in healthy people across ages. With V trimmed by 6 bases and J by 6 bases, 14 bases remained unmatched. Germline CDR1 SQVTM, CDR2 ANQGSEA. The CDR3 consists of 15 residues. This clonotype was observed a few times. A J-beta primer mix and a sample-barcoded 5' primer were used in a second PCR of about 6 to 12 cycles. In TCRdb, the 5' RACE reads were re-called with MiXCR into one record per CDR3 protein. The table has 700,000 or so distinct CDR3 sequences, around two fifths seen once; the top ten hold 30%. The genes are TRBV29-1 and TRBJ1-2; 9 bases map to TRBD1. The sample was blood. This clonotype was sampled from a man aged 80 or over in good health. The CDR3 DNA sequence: TGCAGCGTGGACCAGTATACAGGGGGCAGTCATGGCTACACCTTC. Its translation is CSVDQYTGGSHGYTF.